The 11 T cell receptor beta chains reported below all come from one sample, sequenced in a study of blood T cell repertoires in COVID-19. Clones were read by immunoSEQ multiplex PCR, and TCRdb kept only the in-frame ones, dropping some. The sample has about 300,000 clones, approximately 90% seen once. Sequences were obtained from peripheral blood. Receptors originate from a young woman with COVID-19, enrolled during active disease.

CDR3 nucleotide sequence: TGTGCCAGCAGTTCCCCGTCGAGGGGGGGCGCGTCCACCGGGGAGCTGTTTTTT. It is translated as CASSSPSRGGASTGELFF. The rearrangement joins TRBV28 to TRBJ2-2; possible D gene TRBD2, 7 bases. V lost 4 bases and J lost 4, with 22 bases in between. Germline lookup yields CDR1 MDHEN and CDR2 SYDVKM. The CDR3 is made up of 18 amino acids.

The chain joins TRBV10-2 to TRBJ1-5; TRBD1 agrees at 7 bases. Germline V gene lookup returns CDR1 WSHSY and CDR2 SAAADI. The CDR3 length is 13 residues. The J segment lost 6 bases and the V segment lost 3 bases, leaving 2 bases of the junction unmatched. The CDR3 DNA sequence: TGCGCCAGCAGTGAAGACAGGGTTCAGCCCCAGCATTTT. Amino acids: CASSEDRVQPQHF.

The chain uses TRBV2 and TRBJ2-1; 10 nucleotides align to TRBD2. The V segment lost 7 bases and the J segment 10 bases; nucleotides outside the gene matches: 4. The CDR3 has 12 amino acids. Per the germline V gene, CDR1 is SNHLY and CDR2 is FYNNEI. This chain's CDR3 is CASTRTSGEQFF. The CDR3 DNA sequence: TGTGCCAGCACCCGGACTAGCGGAGAGCAGTTCTTC.

The chain combines TRBV5-1 with TRBJ2-3, with 7 bases that match TRBD1. Germline CDR1 SGHRS, CDR2 YFSETQ. The V segment lost 4 bases and the J segment 0 bases; nucleotides outside the gene matches: 8. CDR3 length: 16 amino acids. The CDR3 DNA sequence: TGCGCCAGCAGCAGAGGACAGGCGATGAGCACAGATACGCAGTATTTT. Amino acid sequence: CASSRGQAMSTDTQYF.

The CDR3 DNA is TGTGCCTGGAGTCCAAACACCATAGGCTACACCTTC. Encoded protein: CAWSPNTIGYTF. The J gene is TRBJ1-2, the V gene TRBV30; D gene uncertain. The V gene's germline CDR1 is GTSNPN and CDR2 SVGIG (reference sequence). The CDR3 sequence is 12 residues long. V gave up 2 bases and J gave up 8 bases, with 12 bases separating them.

The chain employs TRBV27 and TRBJ2-1, with 12 bases lining up with TRBD2. CDR3 length equals 17 residues. V lost 3 bases to trimming and J lost 8 bases; unmatched junction nucleotides: 11. In germline, CDR1 is MNHEY, CDR2 SMNVEV (reference sequence). CDR3 nucleotide sequence: TGTGCCAGCAGTTTTCCCACCGGGACTAGCGGGCGCCATGAGCAGTTCTTC. Translation gives CASSFPTGTSGRHEQFF.

This clone was seen more than once but under ten times. V and J are TRBV29-1 and TRBJ1-1; 7 bases line up with TRBD1. The CDR3 runs to 13 residues. The germline V gene has CDR1 SQVTM and CDR2 ANQGSEA. The V gene end was trimmed by 6 bases and the J gene end by 0 bases; junction bases not matched to a gene: 4. The CDR3 loop reads CSVGTALNTEAFF. The CDR3 DNA reads TGCAGCGTCGGGACAGCATTGAACACTGAAGCTTTCTTT.

The rearrangement links TRBV6-5 to TRBJ1-1, with 9 nucleotides matching TRBD1. The V gene end was trimmed by 5 bases and the J gene end by 5 bases; junction bases not matched to a gene: 6. The CDR3 totals 14 residues. The germline gives CDR1 MNHEY, CDR2 SVGAGI. The CDR3 sequence: CASSRTGVETEAFF. Here the CDR3 DNA reads TGTGCCAGCAGTCGGACAGGGGTGGAAACTGAAGCTTTCTTT.

This chain connects TRBV30 to TRBJ2-1; 7 bases agree with TRBD2. Germline V gene data show CDR1 as GTSNPN and CDR2 as SVGIG (reference sequence). The length of the CDR3 is 14 residues. Losses at the gene ends were 2 bases for V and 4 bases for J; bases not matched to a gene: 5. The CDR3 protein is CAWSPRERYNEQFF. The CDR3 DNA reads as TGTGCCTGGAGTCCGCGGGAGAGATACAATGAGCAGTTCTTC.

The rearrangement links TRBV28 to TRBJ1-1; unclear D gene. Germline CDR1 reads MDHEN; CDR2 reads SYDVKM. This CDR3 is 17 amino acids long. Trimming took 6 bases from V and 8 from J, leaving 28 bases between them. CDR3 loop: CASSPADYHLRRPEAFF. The CDR3 DNA sequence: TGTGCCAGCAGCCCTGCCGATTACCACCTCAGGAGGCCGGAAGCTTTCTTT.

This clone was observed a single time. V is TRBV6-1 and J is TRBJ1-6; maybe TRBD1 (5 bases). Deletions cut 1 base from V and 2 bases from J, with 6 bases between. The CDR3 runs 15 residues. Germline V gene sequence: CDR1 MNHNS, CDR2 SASEGT. CDR3 protein: CASSEGQTYNSPLHF. DNA for the CDR3: TGTGCCAGCAGTGAAGGACAGACCTATAATTCACCCCTCCACTTT.